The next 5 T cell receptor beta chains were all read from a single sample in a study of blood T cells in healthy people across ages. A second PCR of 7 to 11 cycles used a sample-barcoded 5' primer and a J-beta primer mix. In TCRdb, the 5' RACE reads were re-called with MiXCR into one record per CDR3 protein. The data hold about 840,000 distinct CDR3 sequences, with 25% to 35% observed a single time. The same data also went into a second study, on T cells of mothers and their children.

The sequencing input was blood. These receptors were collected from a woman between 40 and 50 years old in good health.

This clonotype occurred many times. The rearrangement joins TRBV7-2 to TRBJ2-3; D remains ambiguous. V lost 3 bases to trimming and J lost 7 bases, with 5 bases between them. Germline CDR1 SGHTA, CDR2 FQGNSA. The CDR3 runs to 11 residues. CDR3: CASSLSYTQYF. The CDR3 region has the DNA TGTGCCAGCAGCTTGAGTTATACGCAGTATTTT.

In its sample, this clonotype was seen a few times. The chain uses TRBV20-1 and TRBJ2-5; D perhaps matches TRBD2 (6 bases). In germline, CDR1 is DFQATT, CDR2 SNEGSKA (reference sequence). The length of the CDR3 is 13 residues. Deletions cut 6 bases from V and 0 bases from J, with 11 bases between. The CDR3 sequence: CSAPGEYQETQYF. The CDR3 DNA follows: TGCAGTGCCCCGGGGGAGTACCAAGAGACCCAGTACTTC.

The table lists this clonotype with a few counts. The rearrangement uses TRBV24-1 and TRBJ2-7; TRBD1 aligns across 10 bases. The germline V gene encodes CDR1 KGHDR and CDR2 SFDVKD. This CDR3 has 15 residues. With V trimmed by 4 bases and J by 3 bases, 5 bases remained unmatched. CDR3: CATSDSTGGLYEQYF. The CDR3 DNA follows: TGTGCCACCAGTGACTCGACAGGGGGCCTCTACGAGCAGTACTTC.

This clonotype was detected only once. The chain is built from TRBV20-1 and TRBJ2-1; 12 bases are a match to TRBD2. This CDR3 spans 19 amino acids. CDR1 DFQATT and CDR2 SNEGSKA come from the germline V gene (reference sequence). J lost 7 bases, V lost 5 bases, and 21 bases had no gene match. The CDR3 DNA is TGCAGTGCTCCCCCCGCCGGACTAGCGGGAATCTTGGTTAGTAATGAGCAGTTCTTC. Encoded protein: CSAPPAGLAGILVSNEQFF.

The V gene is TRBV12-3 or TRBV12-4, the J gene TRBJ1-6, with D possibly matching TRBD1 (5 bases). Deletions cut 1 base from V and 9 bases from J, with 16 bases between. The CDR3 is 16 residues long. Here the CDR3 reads CASSLGAAGGGSPLHF. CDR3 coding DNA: TGTGCCAGCAGTTTAGGGGCGGCTGGGGGTGGTTCACCCCTCCACTTT.